The rows below give T cell receptor beta chains drawn from one sample of a study of PD-1 blockade in classical Hodgkin lymphoma. Only in-frame clones appear in the TCRdb table, and some are missing; sequencing was by immunoSEQ multiplex PCR. The top ten hold under 45% of the sample, which has some 10,000 clones, roughly 84% seen once. The material sequenced was CD8+ T cells from blood, taken before the fourth cycle of nivolumab. Source of these receptors: a human donor with classical Hodgkin lymphoma. The donor label of this sample is uncertain. Both conserved end residues are part of each CDR3. Each record gives: V gene, clone size, D gene, J gene, CDR3 protein, CDR3 DNA. D genes are given only for firm matches. The size field is filled for only some rows; it gives once, few, many or a size class.

>TRBV7-6|.|.|TRBJ2-7
CASSWDFTYEQYF
TGTGCCAGCAGCTGGGACTTTACCTACGAGCAGTACTTC
>TRBV19|.|.|TRBJ1-1
CASSITNGGHTEAFF
TGTGCCAGTAGTATAACGAACGGGGGCCACACTGAAGCTTTCTTT
>TRBV7-2|.|TRBD2|TRBJ2-1
CASSSTSGPYNEQFF
TGTGCCAGCAGCTCGACTAGCGGACCATACAATGAGCAGTTCTTC
>TRBV29-1|once|.|TRBJ1-1
CSVDLPGNGNTEAFF
TGCAGCGTTGATCTACCTGGGAACGGGAACACTGAAGCTTTCTTT
>TRBV21-1|.|.|TRBJ1-2
CASSKGGSRYGYTF
TGTGCCAGCAGCAAAGGGGGGAGCCGGTATGGCTACACCTTC
>TRBV5-5|.|.|TRBJ1-3
CASSPGTTSGNTIYF
TGTGCCAGCAGCCCGGGGACAACCTCTGGAAACACCATATATTTT
>TRBV5-4|few|TRBD1|TRBJ2-7
CASSLGQGNYEQYF
TGTGCCAGCAGCTTGGGACAGGGGAACTACGAGCAGTACTTC
>TRBV6-4|.|.|TRBJ2-2
CASSEGAGWSTGELFF
TGTGCCAGCAGTGAGGGGGCGGGATGGAGCACCGGGGAGCTGTTTTTT
>TRBV28|.|TRBD1|TRBJ2-7
CASSPLSQGGIYEQYF
TGTGCCAGCAGTCCGCTCTCACAGGGGGGAATATACGAGCAGTACTTC
>TRBV29-1|few|TRBD1|TRBJ1-2
CSVEGQGAGYGYTF
TGCAGCGTTGAAGGGCAGGGGGCGGGCTATGGCTACACCTTC
>TRBV7-9|.|TRBD2|TRBJ2-1
CASSTGLAGVIEQFF
TGTGCCAGCAGCACGGGACTAGCGGGAGTTATTGAGCAGTTCTTC
>TRBV15|.|.|TRBJ1-2
CATSVLPDSYLLGYTF
TGTGCCACCAGCGTACTGCCAGACAGTTATCTCCTTGGCTACACCTTC
>TRBV6-6|.|.|TRBJ2-1
CASSDGALEQFF
TGTGCCAGCAGTGATGGGGCTTTAGAGCAGTTCTTC
>TRBV6-6|.|TRBD2|TRBJ2-1
CASSYSNQREDNEQFF
TGTGCCAGCAGTTACTCGAATCAGCGGGAAGACAATGAGCAGTTCTTC
>TRBV15|once|.|TRBJ2-5
CATSRDGGNGETQYF
TGTGCCACCAGCAGAGATGGAGGGAATGGAGAGACCCAGTACTTC
>TRBV7-9|.|TRBD2|TRBJ2-3
CASSLHGLAGGPTDTQYF
TGTGCCAGCAGCTTACATGGTCTAGCGGGAGGCCCCACAGATACGCAGTATTTT
>TRBV19|.|.|TRBJ1-1
CASSPTGASTEAFF
TGTGCCAGTAGTCCAACGGGGGCATCAACTGAAGCTTTCTTT
>TRBV9|.|.|TRBJ1-3
CASSVEGGPGNTIYF
TGTGCCAGCAGCGTAGAAGGGGGTCCTGGAAACACCATATATTTT
>TRBV5-6|.|.|TRBJ2-2
CASSLRLLNTGELFF
TGTGCCAGCAGCTTGAGACTCCTGAACACCGGGGAGCTGTTTTTT
>TRBV7-9|.|.|TRBJ2-1
CASHPLWGSYNEQFF
TGTGCCAGCCACCCCCTGTGGGGCTCCTACAATGAGCAGTTCTTC
>TRBV7-9|.|TRBD1|TRBJ2-7
CASSLGQGVFYEQYF
TGTGCCAGCAGCTTGGGACAGGGGGTTTTCTACGAGCAGTACTTC
>TRBV30|.|TRBD1|TRBJ2-1
CAWSGGQGYNEQFF
TGTGCCTGGAGCGGCGGACAGGGGTACAATGAGCAGTTCTTC
>TRBV4-1|.|.|TRBJ2-7
CASSQVHRAYEQYF
TGCGCCAGCAGCCAAGTTCACAGGGCCTACGAGCAGTACTTC
>TRBV19|.|TRBD2|TRBJ2-7
CASSLAASSYEQYF
TGTGCCAGTAGTCTAGCGGCAAGCTCCTACGAGCAGTACTTC
>TRBV19|few|.|TRBJ2-6
CASMLSGSGANVLTF
TGTGCCAGTATGTTGAGCGGGTCTGGGGCCAACGTCCTGACTTTC
>TRBV6-1|.|TRBD1|TRBJ2-2
CASSVRDSEAGELFF
TGTGCCAGCAGTGTACGGGACAGTGAGGCCGGGGAGCTGTTTTTT
>TRBV2|.|.|TRBJ1-5
CASSGVPGPRQPQHF
TGTGCCAGCAGTGGGGTCCCGGGACCTCGGCAGCCCCAGCATTTT
>TRBV6-6|.|TRBD1|TRBJ2-7
CASSNGQGALLEQYF
TGTGCCAGCAGTAACGGACAGGGGGCTCTTCTCGAGCAGTACTTC
>TRBV5-6|.|.|TRBJ2-1
CASSLVDRNEQFF
TGTGCCAGCAGCTTGGTGGACCGCAATGAGCAGTTCTTC
>TRBV9|.|.|TRBJ2-7
CASSLSPTDPYEQYF
TGTGCCAGCAGCCTCTCCCCGACAGATCCCTACGAGCAGTACTTC
>TRBV4-3|.|.|TRBJ1-1
CASSQDWKGVVAFF
TGCGCCAGCAGCCAAGATTGGAAGGGGGTTGTTGCTTTCTTT
>TRBV6-5|.|TRBD2|TRBJ2-1
CASSYTGGAEQFF
TGTGCCAGCAGTTACACGGGAGGGGCTGAGCAGTTCTTC
>TRBV4-1|few|TRBD2|TRBJ2-1
CASSQEAGTNSYNEQFF
TGCGCCAGCAGCCAAGAAGCCGGGACTAACTCCTACAATGAGCAGTTCTTC
>TRBV19|few|TRBD1|TRBJ1-1
CASIKQGFEAFF
TGTGCCAGTATCAAACAGGGGTTCGAAGCTTTCTTT
>TRBV6-1|.|TRBD1|TRBJ1-4
CASSEEVTGPEKLFF
TGTGCCAGCAGTGAAGAAGTGACAGGGCCCGAAAAACTGTTTTTT
>TRBV28|.|TRBD1|TRBJ1-3
CASRTTGGFSGNTIYF
TGTGCCAGCAGGACTACAGGGGGATTCTCTGGAAACACCATATATTTT
>TRBV10-1|.|.|TRBJ2-1
CASSPAFYNEQFF
TGCGCCAGCAGTCCCGCCTTTTACAATGAGCAGTTCTTC
>TRBV28|.|.|TRBJ1-1
CASSLGVRTEAFF
TGTGCCAGCAGTTTGGGAGTCCGGACTGAAGCTTTCTTT
>TRBV2|.|.|TRBJ1-1
CAGRQGLTNTEAFF
TGTGCCGGACGTCAAGGGTTGACGAACACTGAAGCTTTCTTT
>TRBV15|few|.|TRBJ1-2
CATSREWGDANYGYTF
TGTGCCACCAGCAGAGAATGGGGAGATGCTAACTATGGCTACACCTTC
>TRBV15|.|.|TRBJ2-7
CATSSPLFGDNSYEQYF
TGTGCCACCAGCTCGCCTCTTTTTGGGGACAACTCCTACGAGCAGTACTTC
>TRBV19|.|TRBD1|TRBJ1-3
CASSSLGQGPGNTIYF
TGTGCCAGTAGTAGCCTGGGACAGGGGCCTGGAAACACCATATATTTT
>TRBV11-3|.|TRBD1|TRBJ1-1
CASSPGDSMNTEAFF
TGTGCCAGCAGCCCGGGGGACAGCATGAACACTGAAGCTTTCTTT
>TRBV6-5|.|.|TRBJ2-7
CASSYSTGPYEQYF
TGTGCCAGCAGTTACTCGACGGGCCCCTACGAGCAGTACTTC
>TRBV27|.|.|TRBJ2-2
CASSLLMGPNTGELFF
TGTGCCAGCAGTTTATTAATGGGGCCGAACACCGGGGAGCTGTTTTTT
>TRBV4-1|.|.|TRBJ1-2
CASSQDLGYNYGYTF
TGCGCCAGCAGCCAAGATCTGGGCTACAACTATGGCTACACCTTC
>TRBV27|.|.|TRBJ1-1
CASSRGGFTEAFF
TGTGCCAGCAGTAGGGGAGGATTCACTGAAGCTTTCTTT
>TRBV5-4|once|.|TRBJ1-4
CASSRLDREDNEKLFF
TGTGCCAGCAGCAGACTCGACCGGGAGGATAATGAAAAACTGTTTTTT
>TRBV4-1|once|.|TRBJ2-7
CASSPRTADRHEQYF
TGCGCCAGCAGCCCTAGGACGGCGGACCGCCACGAGCAGTACTTC
>TRBV19|.|TRBD1|TRBJ2-3
CASSSRTGGTDTQYF
TGTGCCAGTAGTAGCCGGACAGGGGGCACAGATACGCAGTATTTT
>TRBV11-1|.|.|TRBJ2-1
CASSFMDQGNEQFF
TGTGCCAGCAGCTTTATGGACCAGGGGAATGAGCAGTTCTTC
>TRBV11-2|.|.|TRBJ2-7
CASSSFPGARAYEQYF
TGTGCCAGCAGCTCTTTTCCGGGGGCGCGGGCCTACGAGCAGTACTTC
>TRBV27|few|.|TRBJ2-7
CASSLGVGPYEQYF
TGTGCCAGCAGTTTGGGAGTCGGCCCCTACGAGCAGTACTTC
>TRBV11-2|.|.|TRBJ2-6
CASSFPGANVLTF
TGTGCCAGCAGCTTTCCGGGGGCCAACGTCCTGACTTTC
>TRBV25-1|once|TRBD2|TRBJ2-5
CASSEPTSGQETQYF
TGTGCCAGCAGTGAACCGACTAGCGGACAAGAGACCCAGTACTTC
>TRBV6-6|.|.|TRBJ1-5
CASRSGDQPQHF
TGTGCCAGCAGGAGTGGGGATCAGCCCCAGCATTTT